Listed below are T cell receptor beta chains from one sample, sequenced in a study of blood T cell repertoires in COVID-19. Generated by immunoSEQ multiplex PCR, the TCRdb table keeps only in-frame clones and is missing some. The sample shows 98,000 or so clones, 75% to 95% of them seen only once. Sequencing was performed on peripheral blood. These receptors all come from a human donor in a cohort sampled during active COVID-19. CDR3s include the opening cysteine and the closing phenylalanine or tryptophan. A D gene is named only where the DNA matches it firmly. Not all rows give a size; the values are once, few, many and, for expanded clones, a class.

once	TRBV4-2	TRBJ1-4	TRBD1	TGTGCCAGCAGCCAAGACGTGGACAGGGAGTTGAGGGATGAAAAACTGTTTTTT	CASSQDVDRELRDEKLFF
.	TRBV5-4	TRBJ2-1	.	TGTGCCAGCAGCTTGGACTTGGGGAGTTTCTTGCAGTTCTTC	CASSLDLGSFLQFF
.	TRBV7-8	TRBJ1-5	.	TGTGCCAGCAGCCCTGGAGTTGGACAGCCCCAGCATTTT	CASSPGVGQPQHF
.	TRBV7-2	TRBJ2-7	.	TGTGCCAGCAGCATGGACAGCTACGAGCAGTACTTC	CASSMDSYEQYF
few	TRBV28	TRBJ2-1	.	TGTGCCAGCAGTGACAGTCTCGGATTAGGGTCCTACAATGAGCAGTTCTTC	CASSDSLGLGSYNEQFF
.	TRBV20-1	TRBJ2-1	TRBD2	TGCAGTGCTAGTCCTAGCGGAAGATACAATGAGCAGTTCTTC	CSASPSGRYNEQFF
.	TRBV2	TRBJ2-3	.	TGTGCCAGCAGGGATCAGGGACTTAACACAGATACGCAGTATTTT	CASRDQGLNTDTQYF
once	TRBV6-4	TRBJ2-1	TRBD2	TGTGCCAGCAGTATGCCGGGACTAGCGGGGGGGAGCTCCTACAATGAGCAGTTCTTC	CASSMPGLAGGSSYNEQFF
.	TRBV6-5	TRBJ2-1	TRBD2	TGTGCCAGCAGCGCCGCCAGCGGGGGGCCGGGTAAGCAGTTCTTC	CASSAASGGPGKQFF
.	TRBV3-1/TRBV3-2	TRBJ1-1	TRBD1	TGTGCCAGCAGCTTCCAGACAGGGGGCTTATTGAACACTGAAGCTTTCTTT	CASSFQTGGLLNTEAFF
.	TRBV30	TRBJ2-7	.	TGTGCCTGGCTTCCCACAGGGTTGGAGGCGAAGCAGTACTTC	CAWLPTGLEAKQYF
.	TRBV7-2	TRBJ2-7	.	TGTGCCAGCAACGCAAACAGTAGGTCCTCCTCCGAGCAGTACTTC	CASNANSRSSSEQYF
.	TRBV19	TRBJ1-2	.	TGTGCCAGTAGTACACAGGGAGGGCTTTGGGGCTACACCTTC	CASSTQGGLWGYTF
.	TRBV24-1	TRBJ1-4	TRBD1	TGTGCCACCAGTGATCACCGACAGGGGAAGATAGGAAAACTGTTTTTT	CATSDHRQGKIGKLFF
.	TRBV5-6	TRBJ2-3	TRBD1	TGTGCCAGCAGCCTCAGGACAGGGGGCGCGACAGATACGCAGTATTTT	CASSLRTGGATDTQYF
.	TRBV4-3	TRBJ2-7	.	TGCGCCAGCAGCCAAGATCACGGGTTGGGTGGGGAGCAGTACTTC	CASSQDHGLGGEQYF